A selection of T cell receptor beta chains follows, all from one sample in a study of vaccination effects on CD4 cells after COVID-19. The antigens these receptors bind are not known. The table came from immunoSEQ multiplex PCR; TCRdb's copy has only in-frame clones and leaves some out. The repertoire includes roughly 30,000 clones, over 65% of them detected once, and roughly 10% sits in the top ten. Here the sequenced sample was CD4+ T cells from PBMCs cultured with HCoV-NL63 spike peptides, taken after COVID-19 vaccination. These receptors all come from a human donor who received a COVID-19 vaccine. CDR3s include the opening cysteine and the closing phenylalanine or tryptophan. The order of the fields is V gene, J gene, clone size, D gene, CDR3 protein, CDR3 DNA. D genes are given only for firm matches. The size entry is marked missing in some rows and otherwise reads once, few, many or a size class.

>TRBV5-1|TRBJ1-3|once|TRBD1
CASSLGTGGSLSSGNTIYF
TGCGCCAGCAGCTTGGGGACAGGGGGCTCGCTTAGCTCTGGAAACACCATATATTTT
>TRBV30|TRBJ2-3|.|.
CAWSVRRADTQYF
TGTGCCTGGAGTGTACGGAGGGCAGATACGCAGTATTTT
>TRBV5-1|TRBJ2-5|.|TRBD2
CASSQGGLAVGETQYF
TGCGCCAGCAGCCAAGGGGGACTAGCAGTTGGAGAGACCCAGTACTTC
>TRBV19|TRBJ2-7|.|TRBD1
CASSRDRGYEQYF
TGTGCCAGTAGTAGGGACAGGGGCTACGAGCAGTACTTC
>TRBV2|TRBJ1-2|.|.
CASSEGGGYGYTF
TGTGCCAGCAGCGAAGGGGGGGGCTATGGCTACACCTTC
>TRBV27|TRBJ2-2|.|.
CASSLGWNTGELFF
TGTGCCAGCAGTTTGGGGTGGAACACCGGGGAGCTGTTTTTT
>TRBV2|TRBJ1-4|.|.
CASSDLGQGNEKLFF
TGTGCCAGCAGTGACCTCGGGCAGGGGAATGAAAAACTGTTTTTT
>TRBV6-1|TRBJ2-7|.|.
CASSQATSAPYEQYF
TGTGCCAGCAGTCAAGCTACTAGTGCCCCCTACGAGCAGTACTTC
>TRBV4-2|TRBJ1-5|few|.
CASSQDSGSSSNQPQHF
TGTGCCAGCAGCCAAGATTCGGGGTCTAGTAGCAATCAGCCCCAGCATTTT
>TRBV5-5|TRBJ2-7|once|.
CASSLAGTYQYEQYF
TGTGCCAGCAGCTTGGCGGGGACATATCAGTACGAGCAGTACTTC
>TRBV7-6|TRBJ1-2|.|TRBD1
CASSLGQGGNYGYTF
TGTGCCAGCAGCTTAGGACAGGGAGGGAACTATGGCTACACCTTC
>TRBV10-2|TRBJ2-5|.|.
CATQGGATETQYF
TGCGCCACCCAAGGGGGGGCAACAGAGACCCAGTACTTC
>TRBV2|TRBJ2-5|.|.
CASSSTLWETQYF
TGTGCCAGCAGTTCGACTCTGTGGGAGACCCAGTACTTC
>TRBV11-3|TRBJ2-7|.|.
CASSLEKGGGNYEQYF
TGTGCCAGCAGCTTAGAGAAGGGGGGAGGAAACTACGAGCAGTACTTC
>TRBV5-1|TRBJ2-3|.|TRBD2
CASSPGTSRDTQYF
TGCGCCAGCAGCCCAGGGACTAGCCGGGATACGCAGTATTTT
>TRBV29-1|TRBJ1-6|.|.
CSVNEGPSNSPLHF
TGCAGCGTTAATGAGGGCCCCTCTAATTCACCCCTCCACTTT
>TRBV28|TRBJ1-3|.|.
CASSTGTTYSGNTIYF
TGTGCCAGCTCAACCGGGACAACCTACTCTGGAAACACCATATATTTT
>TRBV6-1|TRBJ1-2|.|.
CASSEPVPGWSSDNYGYTF
TGTGCCAGCAGTGAACCCGTTCCGGGGTGGAGTTCTGATAACTATGGCTACACCTTC
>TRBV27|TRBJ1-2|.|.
CASSYDWRLYGYTF
TGTGCCAGCAGTTATGATTGGAGACTCTATGGCTACACCTTC
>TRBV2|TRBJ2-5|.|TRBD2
CARGATSGSETQYF
TGTGCCAGAGGGGCGACTAGCGGGTCAGAGACCCAGTACTTC
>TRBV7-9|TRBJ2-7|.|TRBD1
CASSLTGGTYEQYF
TGTGCCAGCAGCTTGACAGGGGGTACCTACGAGCAGTACTTC
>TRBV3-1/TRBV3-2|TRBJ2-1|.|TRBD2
CASSQGDREAGEQFF
TGTGCCAGCAGCCAAGGGGACCGGGAGGCCGGTGAGCAGTTCTTC
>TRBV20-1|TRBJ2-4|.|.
CSASRKGASAKNIQYF
TGCAGTGCTAGTAGGAAGGGTGCTTCGGCCAAAAACATTCAGTACTTC
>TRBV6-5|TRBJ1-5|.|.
CASSMDYGGNQPQHF
TGTGCCAGCAGTATGGACTATGGAGGCAATCAGCCCCAGCATTTT
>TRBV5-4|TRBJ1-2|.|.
CASSEDSYGYTF
TGTGCCAGCAGCGAGGACTCCTATGGCTACACCTTC
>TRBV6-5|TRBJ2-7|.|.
CASIPPGMEIYEQYF
TGTGCCAGCATCCCCCCCGGAATGGAGATCTACGAGCAGTACTTC
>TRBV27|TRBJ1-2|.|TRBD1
CASSPRTGYGYTF
TGTGCCAGCAGTCCCCGGACAGGGTATGGCTACACCTTC
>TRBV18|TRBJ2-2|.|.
CASSRGSPNTGELFF
TGTGCCAGCTCACGGGGCAGCCCGAACACCGGGGAGCTGTTTTTT
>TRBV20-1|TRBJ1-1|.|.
CSASPPKGLNTEAFF
TGCAGTGCTAGTCCCCCCAAGGGGTTGAACACTGAAGCTTTCTTT
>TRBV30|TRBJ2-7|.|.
CAWAKMDGFEQYF
TGTGCCTGGGCGAAAATGGACGGGTTCGAGCAGTACTTC
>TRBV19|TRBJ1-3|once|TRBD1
CASSISSGQGAFGNTIYF
TGTGCCAGTAGTATCTCCTCGGGGCAGGGGGCTTTTGGAAACACCATATATTTT
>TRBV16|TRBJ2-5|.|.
CASSQFDWEETQYF
TGTGCCAGCAGCCAATTCGACTGGGAAGAGACCCAGTACTTC
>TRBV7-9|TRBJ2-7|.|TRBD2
CASSRSGGGEEQYF
TGTGCCAGCAGCCGTTCGGGCGGGGGAGAAGAGCAGTACTTC
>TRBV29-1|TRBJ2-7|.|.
CSVEDAGSEQYF
TGCAGCGTTGAAGATGCCGGGAGCGAGCAGTACTTC
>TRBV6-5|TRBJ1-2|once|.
CASRNSNYGYTF
TGTGCCAGCAGGAATTCTAACTATGGCTACACCTTC
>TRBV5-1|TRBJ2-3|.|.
CASSQAGPDTQYF
TGCGCCAGCAGCCAAGCAGGGCCAGATACGCAGTATTTT
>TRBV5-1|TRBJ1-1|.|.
CASSRSENTEAFF
TGCGCCAGCAGCCGATCGGAGAACACTGAAGCTTTCTTT
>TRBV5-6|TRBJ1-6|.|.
CASSHANPPLHF
TGTGCCAGCAGCCACGCAAATCCACCCCTCCACTTT
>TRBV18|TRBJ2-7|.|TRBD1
CASSLGQGALEQYF
TGTGCCAGCTCACTAGGACAGGGGGCCCTCGAGCAGTACTTC
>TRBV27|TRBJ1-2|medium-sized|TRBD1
CASSFADRANYGYTF
TGTGCCAGCAGTTTTGCAGACAGGGCTAACTATGGCTACACCTTC
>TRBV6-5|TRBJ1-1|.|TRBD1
CASSYGTGKNTEAFF
TGTGCCAGCAGTTACGGGACAGGGAAAAACACTGAAGCTTTCTTT
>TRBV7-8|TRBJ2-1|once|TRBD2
CASSSFGGGANEQFF
TGTGCCAGCAGCTCGTTTGGCGGGGGGGCAAATGAGCAGTTCTTC
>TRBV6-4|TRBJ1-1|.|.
CASSDEADTEAFF
TGTGCCAGCAGTGACGAGGCGGACACTGAAGCTTTCTTT
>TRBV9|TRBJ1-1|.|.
CASSVEETEAFF
TGTGCCAGCAGCGTAGAAGAGACTGAAGCTTTCTTT
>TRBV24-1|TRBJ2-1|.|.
CATSVSPYRFPSEGQFF
TGTGCCACCAGTGTTTCCCCCTATCGTTTCCCCTCCGAAGGGCAGTTCTTC
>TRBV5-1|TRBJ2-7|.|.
CASRDVFTRPSEQYF
TGCGCCAGCAGGGATGTATTCACTCGACCGAGCGAGCAGTACTTC
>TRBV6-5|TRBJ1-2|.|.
CATGLDSLYGYTF
TGTGCCACCGGGTTGGACAGCCTGTATGGCTACACCTTC
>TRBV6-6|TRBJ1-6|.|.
CASSWDVFNSPLHF
TGTGCCAGCAGTTGGGACGTTTTTAATTCACCCCTCCACTTT
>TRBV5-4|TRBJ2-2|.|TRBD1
CASSSYRGTGELFF
TGTGCCAGCAGCTCCTACAGGGGAACCGGGGAGCTGTTTTTT
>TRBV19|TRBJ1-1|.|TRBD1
CASRGAGGTEAFF
TGTGCCAGTAGGGGGGCAGGGGGCACTGAAGCTTTCTTT
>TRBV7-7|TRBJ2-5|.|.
CASTTGRTAQETQYF
TGTGCCAGCACAACGGGAAGGACAGCCCAAGAGACCCAGTACTTC
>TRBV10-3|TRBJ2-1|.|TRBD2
CATLLAGAGEQFF
TGTGCCACCCTACTAGCGGGAGCTGGGGAGCAGTTCTTC
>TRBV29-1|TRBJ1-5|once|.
CSVNEGTDQPQHF
TGCAGCGTTAATGAAGGTACGGATCAGCCCCAGCATTTT
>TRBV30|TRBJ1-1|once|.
CAWNQGPEAFF
TGTGCCTGGAACCAGGGGCCTGAAGCTTTCTTT
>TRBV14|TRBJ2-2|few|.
CASSRRQVAGELFF
TGTGCCAGCAGCCGGCGACAGGTTGCCGGGGAGCTGTTTTTT
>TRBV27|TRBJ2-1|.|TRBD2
CASSSPSGRADNEQFF
TGTGCCAGCAGTTCCCCCAGCGGGAGGGCAGACAATGAGCAGTTCTTC
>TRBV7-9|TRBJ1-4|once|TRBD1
CASSFGGGQANEKLFF
TGTGCCAGCAGCTTCGGTGGGGGACAGGCTAATGAAAAACTGTTTTTT
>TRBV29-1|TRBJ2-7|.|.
CSVAASGAPYEQYF
TGCAGCGTAGCCGCCAGCGGAGCCCCCTACGAGCAGTACTTC
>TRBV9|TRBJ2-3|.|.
CASSGSNQQKDTQYF
TGTGCCAGCAGCGGATCGAACCAACAGAAGGATACGCAGTATTTT